The next 8 T cell receptor beta chains were all read from a single sample in a study of circulating and synovial CD4+ cells in juvenile arthritis. Repertoires were generated with immunoSEQ multiplex PCR, while TCRdb's copy carries only in-frame clones and drops some. The data hold tens of thousands of clones, with 90% to 95% observed a single time. Sequencing used CD4+ T cells from blood. The receptors were sampled from a human donor with juvenile idiopathic arthritis.

This chain connects TRBV19 to TRBJ2-5; 8 bases map to TRBD1. The J call may be faulty, since TRBJ2-7 better matches the DNA end. CDR3 length: 14 residues. Germline CDR1 reads LNHDA; CDR2 reads SQIVND (reference sequence). CDR3 sequence reads: CASSLGTGPYEQYF. The DNA of the CDR3 is TGTGCCAGTAGTCTCGGGACAGGCCCCTACGAGCAGTACTTC.

The chain employs TRBV5-4 and TRBJ2-7; D is ambiguous. This CDR3 is 12 amino acids long. Germline V lookup: CDR1 SGHNT, CDR2 YYREEE (reference sequence). The V end was cut by 3 bases, the J end by 8 bases, with 12 bases between. This CDR3 reads CASSSGHRKQYF. The CDR3 bases are TGTGCCAGCAGCTCGGGTCACCGAAAGCAGTACTTC.

J is TRBJ1-3 and V is TRBV25-1; 12 bases match TRBD1. Per the germline V gene, CDR1 is MGHDK and CDR2 is SYGVNS. The ends lost 4 bases at V and 7 bases at J; junction bases unmatched: 8. This CDR3 contains 16 residues. The CDR3 DNA is TGTGCCAGCAGTGTCCGGGACAGGGGGCAGACGAACACCATATATTTT. Translation gives CASSVRDRGQTNTIYF. Full variable domain (outside the CDR3, taken from reference TRBV25-1 and TRBJ1-3): EADIYQTPRYLVIGTGKKITLECSQTMGHDKMYWYQQDPGMELHLIHYSYGVNSTEKGDLSSESTVSRIRTEHFPLTLESARPSHTSQYLCASSVRDRGQTNTIYFGEGSWLTVV.

The chain recombines TRBV5-1 with TRBJ1-1; D uncertain. CDR1 SGHRS and CDR2 YFSETQ come from the germline V gene. Trimming took 4 bases from V and 3 from J, leaving 16 bases between them. The CDR3 is 15 residues long. This CDR3 reads CASSQGALDYTEAFF. The CDR3 coding sequence is TGCGCCAGCAGCCAAGGTGCGCTAGACTACACTGAAGCTTTCTTT.

This clone was observed a handful of times. This chain connects TRBV28 to TRBJ1-1, with D possibly TRBD1 on 5 matching bases. CDR1 and CDR2 from the germline V gene are MDHEN and SYDVKM. Trimming pared 5 bases from V and 7 bases from J, leaving 17 bases between. The CDR3 loop spans 14 amino acids. CDR3 in amino acids: CASSPNRKASEAFF. CDR3 nucleotides: TGTGCCAGCAGTCCGAACAGGAAGGCGAGTGAAGCTTTCTTT.

This sequence joins TRBV19 and TRBJ2-5, with D tentatively TRBD2 (6 bases). The CDR3 runs to 11 residues. Per the germline V gene, CDR1 is LNHDA and CDR2 is SQIVND (reference sequence). Trimming took 5 bases from V and 5 from J, leaving 6 bases between them. The CDR3 is CASSRGETQYF. The CDR3 nucleotides read TGTGCCAGTAGTCGGGGGGAGACCCAGTACTTC.

J is TRBJ1-5 and V is TRBV18; TRBD1 matches at 8 bases. The V gene's germline CDR1 is KGHSH and CDR2 LQKENI. The CDR3 totals 14 residues. The V and J ends lost 5 bases and 6 bases, in that order; junction bases with no gene match: 6. CDR3 sequence (DNA): TGTGCCAGCTCAGCCACAGGGGGGGGTCAGCCCCAGCATTTT. Protein: CASSATGGGQPQHF.

V usage is TRBV2 and J usage is TRBJ1-1; TRBD1 agrees at 8 bases. CDR1 SNHLY and CDR2 FYNNEI come from the germline V gene. The CDR3 extends over 13 amino acids. With V trimmed by 8 bases and J by 5 bases, 7 bases remained unmatched. CDR3 bases: TGTGCCAGCGGAGCAGGGGGCCGGACTGAAGCTTTCTTT. Its translation: CASGAGGRTEAFF.